A selection of T cell receptor beta chains follows, all from one sample in a study of long-term antiretroviral therapy in people with HIV. Assay: immunoSEQ multiplex PCR; the TCRdb copy retains only in-frame clones and omits some. In the table there are almost 30,000 clones, 93% of which are singletons. The starting material was unsorted PBMCs, obtained approximately 6.5 years after starting antiretroviral therapy. The source of these receptors is a middle-aged woman with HIV. The CDR3 runs from the conserved cysteine through the conserved F or W. Fields, in order: J gene, V gene, D gene, clone size, CDR3 protein, CDR3 DNA. D genes are given only for firm matches. A clone size is listed for some rows: how often the clone was seen (once, few, many), or a class if it is expanded.

TRBJ1-6 | TRBV25-1 | TRBD1 | medium-sized | CASSWDRDNSPLHF | TGTGCCAGCAGCTGGGACAGGGATAATTCACCCCTCCACTTT
TRBJ1-5 | TRBV4-1 | - | - | CASSQDGGRGSEQPQHF | TGCGCCAGCAGCCAAGATGGGGGCCGTGGGTCGGAGCAGCCCCAGCATTTT
TRBJ2-1 | TRBV16 | - | - | CASSQDNEQFF | TGTGCCAGCAGCCAGGACAATGAGCAGTTCTTC
TRBJ1-2 | TRBV7-2 | TRBD1 | - | CASSLGTVYGYTF | TGTGCCAGCAGCCTCGGGACAGTCTATGGCTACACCTTC
TRBJ1-2 | TRBV2 | - | once | CASLVGQLYGYTF | TGTGCCAGCCTCGTTGGACAACTCTATGGCTACACCTTC
TRBJ1-2 | TRBV19 | - | few | CASSIAAHGYTF | TGTGCCAGTAGTATAGCCGCCCATGGCTACACCTTC
TRBJ1-4 | TRBV30 | - | - | CAWSSHSNEKLFF | TGTGCCTGGAGCAGCCATTCTAATGAAAAACTGTTTTTT
TRBJ1-2 | TRBV6-6 | - | - | CASSYSGPYGYTF | TGTGCCAGCAGTTACTCGGGGCCCTATGGCTACACCTTC
TRBJ1-6 | TRBV10-1 | TRBD1 | once | CASSPLSDRDCVNSPLHF | TGCGCCAGCAGCCCGCTGAGTGACAGGGATTGTGTCAATTCACCCCTCCACTTT
TRBJ1-2 | TRBV18 | - | - | CASSQTQGGVYGYTF | TGTGCCAGCTCACAGACACAGGGAGGTGTGTATGGCTACACCTTC
TRBJ2-7 | TRBV5-4 | TRBD2 | - | CASSLGTSGAYEQYF | TGTGCCAGCAGCTTGGGGACTAGCGGGGCCTACGAGCAGTACTTC
TRBJ2-1 | TRBV5-4 | - | - | CASSRPGRGHTDEQFF | TGTGCCAGCAGCCGACCTGGGCGGGGTCACACAGATGAGCAGTTCTTC
TRBJ2-5 | TRBV7-9 | - | - | CASSLGGSRGETQYF | TGTGCCAGCAGCTTAGGAGGGTCAAGGGGGGAGACCCAGTACTTC
TRBJ2-7 | TRBV29-1 | TRBD1 | - | CSVGDSYEQYF | TGCAGCGTCGGGGACAGTTACGAGCAGTACTTC
TRBJ2-2 | TRBV30 | - | - | CAWSAIAGFTGELFF | TGTGCCTGGAGTGCGATCGCGGGGTTCACCGGGGAGCTGTTTTTT
TRBJ2-3 | TRBV11-2 | - | once | CASSPLGDTQYF | TGTGCCAGCAGCCCGTTGGGAGACACGCAGTATTTT
TRBJ1-6 | TRBV7-3 | - | - | CASSLGVVNSPLHF | TGTGCCAGCAGCTTAGGGGTAGTTAATTCACCCCTCCACTTT
TRBJ2-1 | TRBV7-9 | TRBD1 | - | CASSPGTGGFYEQFF | TGTGCCAGCAGCCCCGGGACAGGGGGATTTTATGAGCAGTTCTTC
TRBJ1-2 | TRBV5-6 | - | - | CASSLVVAYQIYGYTF | TGTGCCAGCAGCTTGGTCGTGGCTTACCAGATCTATGGCTACACCTTC
TRBJ1-1 | TRBV19 | - | - | CASSLDGRDTEAFF | TGTGCCAGTAGTTTGGACGGGAGGGACACTGAAGCTTTCTTT
TRBJ1-2 | TRBV29-1 | - | - | CSALQGSYYGYTF | TGCAGCGCCCTGCAGGGTTCGTACTATGGCTACACCTTC
TRBJ2-7 | TRBV6-6 | - | few | CASSLGGDKYEQYF | TGTGCCAGCAGTCTCGGCGGGGACAAGTACGAGCAGTACTTC
TRBJ2-1 | TRBV5-1 | - | - | CASSLEPTQSYNEQFF | TGCGCCAGCAGCTTGGAGCCGACCCAGAGCTACAATGAGCAGTTCTTC
TRBJ2-7 | TRBV7-2 | TRBD1 | - | CASSPGQGGYEQYF | TGTGCCAGCAGCCCCGGACAGGGGGGATACGAGCAGTACTTC
TRBJ2-5 | TRBV5-6 | - | - | CASSVGAGETQYF | TGTGCCAGCAGCGTGGGGGCAGGAGAGACCCAGTACTTC
TRBJ1-2 | TRBV6-6 | TRBD1 | once | CASRGQGTYGYTF | TGTGCCAGCAGGGGACAGGGAACCTATGGCTACACCTTC
TRBJ1-2 | TRBV18 | - | - | CASSRGKTANYGYTF | TGTGCCAGCTCACGGGGAAAGACAGCTAACTATGGCTACACCTTC
TRBJ1-2 | TRBV5-6 | - | few | CASSLEVGQGKDYGYTF | TGTGCCAGCAGCTTGGAGGTGGGCCAGGGGAAGGACTATGGCTACACCTTC
TRBJ1-6 | TRBV5-6 | - | - | CASSSAGLSYNSPLHF | TGTGCCAGCAGCTCGGCAGGCTTGTCCTATAATTCACCCCTCCACTTT
TRBJ1-1 | TRBV30 | - | - | CACILQANTEAFF | TGTGCCTGCATACTGCAGGCGAACACTGAAGCTTTCTTT